One sample yielded the 10 T cell receptor beta chains listed below, sequenced in a study of cytomegalovirus exposure and HLA in healthy donors. The PCR ran on 60 Vbeta and 13 Jbeta primers. Repertoires were generated with immunoSEQ multiplex PCR, while TCRdb's copy carries only in-frame clones and drops some. This sample has under 150,000 clones, with around three quarters found just once. Sequences were obtained from PBMCs. Receptors were obtained from a man aged 25-45 years in good health and CMV-seronegative.

As DNA, the CDR3 is TGTGCCAGTAGTAATACAGGGGACCCCAGAGCTTTCTTT. Translation gives CASSNTGDPRAFF. The chain is built from TRBV19 and TRBJ1-1; TRBD1 aligns across 7 bases. This CDR3 has 13 residues. V lost 4 bases and J lost 10; bases outside the gene matches: 9. Germline V gene sequence: CDR1 LNHDA, CDR2 SQIVND (reference sequence).

The V gene is TRBV6-6, the J gene TRBJ2-7, with a tentative D call TRBD1 (6 bases). V lost 2 bases and J lost 3, with 14 bases in between. Germline V gene lookup returns CDR1 MNHNY and CDR2 SVGAGI (reference sequence). The CDR3 extends over 15 amino acids. CDR3 protein: CASSYPQDRLYEQYF. For the CDR3, the DNA is TGTGCCAGCAGTTACCCCCAGGACAGACTCTACGAGCAGTACTTC.

This rearrangement joins TRBV28 to TRBJ1-1; perhaps TRBD1 as D (5 bases). The CDR3 is 12 amino acids. Germline V gene lookup returns CDR1 MDHEN and CDR2 SYDVKM. Trimming left V 5 bases short and J 8 bases short, with 12 bases between. CDR3 in amino acids: CASSEQVTEAFF. The CDR3 DNA follows: TGTGCCAGCAGTGAACAGGTCACCGAAGCTTTCTTT.

The V call is TRBV2, the J call TRBJ2-1; 7 bases line up with TRBD2. Unmatched junction bases numbered 5, after V lost 6 bases and J lost 3 bases. Germline CDR1 is SNHLY and CDR2 is FYNNEI. The CDR3 length is 14 residues. The CDR3: CASRTGGIYNEQFF. The CDR3 DNA is TGTGCCAGCAGGACGGGAGGAATCTACAATGAGCAGTTCTTC.

Only one count was recorded for this clone. The chain joins TRBV29-1 to TRBJ2-1; possibly TRBD1 for D (6 bases). CDR1 SQVTM and CDR2 ANQGSEA come from the germline V gene. The germline V and J ends were trimmed by 3 bases and 3 bases, with 12 bases remaining between them. The CDR3 loop spans 14 amino acids. CDR3 protein: CSVEGTRNYNEQFF. CDR3 coding DNA: TGCAGCGTTGAGGGGACACGAAACTACAATGAGCAGTTCTTC.

The V and J genes are TRBV4-1 and TRBJ1-4, with no clear D. The CDR3 contains 13 residues. Germline V lookup: CDR1 MGHRA, CDR2 YSYEKL. V was trimmed by 5 bases and J by 5 bases, leaving 9 bases between them. This CDR3 reads CASSLQKNEKLFF. CDR3 bases: TGCGCCAGCAGCTTACAGAAGAATGAAAAACTGTTTTTT.

J is TRBJ2-4 and V is TRBV7-9, with D tentatively TRBD1 (5 bases). Germline CDR1 reads SEHNR; CDR2 reads FQNEAQ (reference sequence). Trimming cost V 5 bases and J 10 bases, with 9 bases left between them. The CDR3 has 11 residues. Here the CDR3 DNA reads TGTGCCAGCAGCGACAGAACTATTCAGTACTTC. It is translated as CASSDRTIQYF.

This clone has only a few counts. The rearrangement links TRBV6-1 to TRBJ2-6; tentatively, D is TRBD1 (5 bases). The germline gives CDR1 MNHNS, CDR2 SASEGT. The CDR3 has 16 residues. V gave up 1 base and J gave up 2 bases, with 9 bases separating them. The CDR3 is CASSEVLGAGANVLTF. DNA of the CDR3: TGTGCCAGCAGTGAAGTCTTAGGGGCTGGGGCCAACGTCCTGACTTTC.

This chain connects TRBV30 to TRBJ2-5; 12 nucleotides match TRBD1. The germline V gene has CDR1 GTSNPN and CDR2 SVGIG (reference sequence). J lost 4 bases, V lost 0 bases, and 9 bases had no gene match. The CDR3 contains 17 residues. For the CDR3, the DNA is TGTGCCTGGAGTGTATCCGCATGGGACAGGGGGCGAGAGACCCAGTACTTC. Residues: CAWSVSAWDRGRETQYF.

This rearrangement joins TRBV30 to TRBJ2-5; D is unclear. Trimming stripped 3 bases from V and 4 bases from J, with 9 bases between. Germline CDR1 is GTSNPN and CDR2 is SVGIG (reference sequence). The CDR3 covers 12 residues. The DNA for the CDR3 is TGTGCCTGGAGCCAGAATGGAGAGACCCAGTACTTC. It encodes CAWSQNGETQYF.